This T cell receptor beta chain is drawn from a study of OX40 agonist ivuxolimab in advanced cancers. The table came from immunoSEQ multiplex PCR; TCRdb's copy has only in-frame clones and leaves some out. The sample consists of 65,000 to 70,000 clones, about three quarters of them appearing once. A word on this clone: Its antigen is unidentified.

Study results and caveats: Near-lowest levels of clonal expansion characterized partial responders at 0.1-3.0 mg/kg.

The specimen was CD4+ or CD8+ T cells sorted from blood, collected in a trial of the OX40 agonist ivuxolimab. This sequence was found in an adult with an advanced solid tumor such as melanoma, head and neck, liver or kidney cancer.

The CDR3 DNA is TGTGCCAGCAGCACAGGGAGGAAGGAGACCCAGTACTTC. This translates into CASSTGRKETQYF. V is TRBV6-5 and J is TRBJ2-5, with D perhaps matching TRBD1 or TRBD2 (6 bases each). The CDR3 is 13 residues long. CDR1 and CDR2 from the germline V gene are MNHEY and SVGAGI. The V end lost 6 bases, the J end lost 5 bases, and 13 bases lay between the germline ends.